The 2 T cell receptor beta chains below all came from one sample that was sequenced in a study of T cell clusters in autoimmune cytopenias. About 37,500 genome equivalents of blood DNA were amplified for TRB. Multiplex touch-down PCR amplified TRB using TRB-A and TRB-B pools in one tube. TCRdb reprocessed the multiplex PCR reads; each CDR3 protein has one entry and no DNA is given. Recorded for this sample: 9,500 to 15,000 distinct CDR3 sequences. Separately, the same data were catalogued under a study of T cell repertoires in aging, cancer and after chemotherapy.

Material: peripheral blood. The receptors come from a human donor in good health.

The chain carries TRBV7-9 and TRBJ2-7; no DNA is available, so the TRBD2 call from TCRdb remains unchecked. CDR3 length: 11 amino acids. The germline gives CDR1 SEHNR, CDR2 FQNEAQ (reference sequence). The CDR3 sequence: CASSPSNEQYF.

The chain uses TRBV10-3 and TRBJ1-5. The V gene's germline CDR1 is ENHRY and CDR2 SYGVKD. The CDR3 loop spans 14 amino acids. CDR3 in amino acids: CAISESGISQPQHF.